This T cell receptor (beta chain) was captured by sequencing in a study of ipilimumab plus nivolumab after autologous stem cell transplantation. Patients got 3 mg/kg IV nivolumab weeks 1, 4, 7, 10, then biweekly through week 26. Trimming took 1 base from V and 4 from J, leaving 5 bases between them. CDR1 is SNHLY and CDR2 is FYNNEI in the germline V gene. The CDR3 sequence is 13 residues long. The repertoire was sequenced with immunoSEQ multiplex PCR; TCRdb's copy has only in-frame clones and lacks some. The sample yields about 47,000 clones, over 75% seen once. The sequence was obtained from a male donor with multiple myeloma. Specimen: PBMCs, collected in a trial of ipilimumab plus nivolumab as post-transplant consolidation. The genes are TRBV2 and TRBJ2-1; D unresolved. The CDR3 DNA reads TGTGCCAGCAGTGAAGGGCTTTACAATGAGCAGTTCTTC. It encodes CASSEGLYNEQFF.